One sample yielded the 15 T cell receptor beta chains listed below, sequenced in a study of blood T cells in healthy people across ages. Next came a second PCR, run for about 6 to 12 cycles, which used a sample-barcoded 5' primer along with a J-beta primer mix. TCRdb recomputed calls from the 5' RACE reads with MiXCR, one row per CDR3 protein. In the table there are more than 550,000 distinct CDR3 sequences, 22% of which are singletons. The sample taken for sequencing was blood. The source of these receptors is a man in his sixties or seventies in good health.

This clonotype was observed at least ten times. The rearrangement joins TRBV5-1 to TRBJ1-2; maybe TRBD1 (6 bases). Trimming stripped 4 bases from V and 2 bases from J, with 9 bases between. The CDR3 sequence is 13 residues long. Germline V gives CDR1 SGHRS, CDR2 YFSETQ. The CDR3 DNA reads as TGCGCCAGCAGCCCGACAGGCAACTATGGCTACACCTTC. Translated, it gives CASSPTGNYGYTF.

The chain links TRBV12-3 or TRBV12-4 to TRBJ2-4; TRBD1 aligns across 8 bases. With 2 bases clipped from V and 5 bases from J, the junction kept 2 bases outside the gene matches. CDR3 length equals 14 residues. The CDR3 nucleotides read TGTGCCAGCAGTTTATCCAGGGGGCAAAACATTCAGTACTTC. The encoded protein is CASSLSRGQNIQYF.

This clonotype showed up just a few times. The chain uses TRBV18 and TRBJ1-2; weak D call: TRBD1 (5 bases). There are 14 residues in the CDR3. In germline, CDR1 is KGHSH, CDR2 LQKENI. V was clipped by 3 bases and J by 6 bases, with 14 bases between them. The CDR3 spells CASSPNGANNGYTF. In nucleotides, the CDR3 is TGTGCCAGCTCACCCAATGGGGCGAACAATGGCTACACCTTC.

This clonotype has ten or more counts. The J gene is TRBJ2-5, the V gene TRBV12-3 or TRBV12-4, with D possibly being TRBD1 or TRBD2 (5 bases each). The V end was cut by 6 bases, the J end by 0 bases, with 11 bases between. This CDR3 has 14 amino acids. This CDR3 reads CASSIGTNQETQYF. The CDR3 DNA reads TGTGCCAGCAGCATCGGGACCAACCAAGAGACCCAGTACTTC.

Details on this clonotype: A much larger clone lies one base from this, so it may be a read error. V and J are TRBV2 and TRBJ1-5; D unclear. CDR1 SNHLY and CDR2 FYNNEI come from the germline V gene. Deletions cut 6 bases from V and 4 bases from J, with 16 bases between. The CDR3 covers 15 residues. CDR3 coding DNA: TGTGCCAGCAGAAAAAATCGACTCGCTAATCAGCCCCAGCATTTT. Encoded protein: CASRKNRLANQPQHF. Drawing the rest from reference TRBV2 and TRBJ1-5, the complete variable domain is EPEVTQTPSHQVTQMGQEVILRCVPISNHLYFYWYRQILGQKVEFLVSFYNNEISEKSEIFDDQFSVERPDGSNFTLKIRSTKLEDSAMYFCASRKNRLANQPQHFGDGTRLSIL.

The chain recombines TRBV7-9 with TRBJ1-3; D not certain. Germline CDR1 reads SEHNR; CDR2 reads FQNEAQ (reference sequence). CDR3 size: 14 residues. Trimming took off 4 bases at V and 0 bases at J, with 7 bases between the two ends. This chain's CDR3 is CASSSEYSGNTIYF. CDR3 in DNA: TGTGCCAGCAGCTCGGAGTACTCTGGAAACACCATATATTTT.

The chain carries TRBV28 and TRBJ1-5; D perhaps matches TRBD1 (6 bases). Germline lookup yields CDR1 MDHEN and CDR2 SYDVKM. V dropped 3 bases and J dropped 3 bases, with 9 bases sitting between them. The CDR3 loop spans 14 amino acids. This chain's CDR3 is CASSFGGPNQPQHF. Here the CDR3 DNA reads TGTGCCAGCAGTTTTGGGGGGCCCAATCAGCCCCAGCATTTT. Based on the CDR3 plus reference TRBV28 and TRBJ1-5, the full variable domain is DVKVTQSSRYLVKRTGEKVFLECVQDMDHENMFWYRQDPGLGLRLIYFSYDVKMKEKGDIPEGYSVSREKKERFSLILESASTNQTSMYLCASSFGGPNQPQHFGDGTRLSIL.

This sequence joins TRBV12-3 or TRBV12-4 and TRBJ1-5, with 9 bases identical to TRBD1. With 3 bases clipped from V and 7 bases from J, the junction kept 4 bases outside the gene matches. This CDR3 is built from 14 residues. CDR3 nucleotide sequence: TGTGCCAGCAGTTTTACAGGGGGCGACCAGCCCCAGCATTTT. It yields the protein CASSFTGGDQPQHF.

The chain joins TRBV6-5 to TRBJ1-2; D is ambiguous. CDR3 length: 14 residues. In germline, CDR1 is MNHEY, CDR2 SVGAGI. V was clipped by 7 bases and J by 4 bases, with 16 bases between them. The CDR3 loop is CASIRRGYGYGYTF. CDR3 DNA sequence: TGTGCCAGCATCCGCCGCGGGTATGGCTATGGCTACACCTTC.

This clonotype was picked up a small number of times. The chain couples TRBV9 to TRBJ2-1; D might be TRBD1 (6 bases). In germline, CDR1 is SGDLS, CDR2 YYNGEE. The CDR3 totals 14 residues. Trimming pared 4 bases from V and 4 bases from J, leaving 12 bases between. The CDR3 region has the DNA TGTGCCAGCAGCCCGACAGGCGAGTACAATGAGCAGTTCTTC. This encodes CASSPTGEYNEQFF.

V gene TRBV5-1 combines with J gene TRBJ2-5, with 7 nucleotides matching TRBD1. The tail of the sequence fits TRBJ2-7 better, so the J call may be wrong. Germline values: CDR1 SGHRS, CDR2 YFSETQ. This CDR3 contains 14 residues. The CDR3 loop is CASSLGQGVAEQYV. The DNA of the CDR3 is TGCGCCAGCAGCTTGGGACAGGGAGTAGCCGAGCAGTACGTC.

V is TRBV5-1 and J is TRBJ2-1, with 7 bases aligning to TRBD2. The length of the CDR3 is 14 residues. Trimming removed 4 bases from V and 5 bases from J; junction bases left unmatched: 6. Germline V gives CDR1 SGHRS, CDR2 YFSETQ. DNA of the CDR3: TGCGCCAGCAGCCTTGGGGGGGGGGACAATGAGCAGTTCTTC. Amino acids: CASSLGGGDNEQFF.

This sequence joins TRBV29-1 and TRBJ1-1; no definite D call. This CDR3 has 14 amino acids. Looked up from germline, CDR1 is SQVTM and CDR2 is ANQGSEA. V was clipped by 2 bases and J by 1 base, with 11 bases between them. The CDR3 DNA reads as TGCAGCGTTGAATTCAGTCCAGGGAACACTGAAGCTTTCTTT. Translating it yields CSVEFSPGNTEAFF.

In its sample, this clonotype was seen many times. The chain recombines TRBV5-1 with TRBJ2-6; the D is unclear. This CDR3 contains 16 residues. V shed 0 bases and J shed 0 bases, with 7 bases lying between them. Germline loops: CDR1 SGHRS, CDR2 YFSETQ. The CDR3 protein is CASSLDGLSGANVLTF. CDR3 nucleotide sequence: TGCGCCAGCAGCTTGGACGGCCTCTCTGGGGCCAACGTCCTGACTTTC.

This clonotype was recorded many times. The chain employs TRBV7-6 and TRBJ2-5; D tentatively fits TRBD1 or TRBD2 (5 bases each). Germline V gives CDR1 SGHVS, CDR2 FNYEAQ. V was clipped by 2 bases and J by 5 bases, with 12 bases between them. The length of the CDR3 is 14 residues. The CDR3 DNA is TGTGCCAGCAGCTTAATCAGGGACCGGGAGACCCAGTACTTC. Translating it yields CASSLIRDRETQYF.